A single sample is the source of the 11 T cell receptor beta chains below, sequenced in a study of CD8 T cell repertoires and HIV-1 epitope variants. Which antigens these TCRs recognize remains unknown. Generated by immunoSEQ multiplex PCR, the TCRdb table keeps only in-frame clones and is missing some. The sample shows about 5,600 clones, about 65% of them seen only once. The sample was cultured CD8+ T cells derived from PBMCs. The receptors were sampled from a male donor with HIV.

This sequence joins TRBV30 and TRBJ2-2; D is perhaps TRBD2 (6 bases). The CDR3 totals 14 residues. Germline loops: CDR1 GTSNPN, CDR2 SVGIG (reference sequence). V lost 0 bases, J lost 7 bases, and 12 bases lay in between. The CDR3 here is CAWSVGLGGGELFF. The CDR3 nucleotides are TGTGCCTGGAGTGTGGGACTTGGGGGCGGGGAGCTGTTTTTT.

The genes are TRBV28 and TRBJ2-7; TRBD1 matches 8 bases. Germline CDR1 reads MDHEN; CDR2 reads SYDVKM. The CDR3 length is 14 residues. The trim removed 3 bases at V and 4 bases at J, leaving 5 bases unmatched. Here the CDR3 reads CASSFTGGLYEQYF. The DNA of the CDR3 is TGTGCCAGCAGTTTTACAGGGGGTTTGTACGAGCAGTACTTC.

This chain uses TRBV29-1 with TRBJ2-2; 15 positions agree with TRBD2. V dropped 8 bases and J dropped 6; count of bases not matched to a gene: 10. The germline gives CDR1 SQVTM, CDR2 ANQGSEA. The CDR3 is 16 amino acids. As DNA, the CDR3 is TGCAGCCCCGAAGGACTAGCGGGGGGGCCTGCCGGGGAGCTGTTTTTT. It specifies CSPEGLAGGPAGELFF.

This clone was detected once. V usage is TRBV6-1 and J usage is TRBJ1-1, with D tentatively TRBD1 (6 bases). V lost 3 bases and J 4 bases, leaving 9 bases between the germline ends. The CDR3 runs 13 residues. The germline CDR1 and CDR2 sequences are MNHNS and SASEGT. This CDR3 reads CASSDRGGTEAFF. CDR3 DNA: TGTGCCAGCAGTGACAGGGGAGGCACTGAAGCTTTCTTT.

The genes are TRBV27 and TRBJ1-5; D is possibly TRBD1 (6 bases). Germline CDR1 and CDR2: MNHEY and SMNVEV (reference sequence). The CDR3 is 12 residues long. V lost 5 bases and J lost 6, with 8 bases in between. The CDR3 protein is CASSLRGQPQHF. The CDR3 bases are TGTGCCAGCAGTCTCAGGGGTCAGCCCCAGCATTTT.

The V call is TRBV10-1, the J call TRBJ2-3, with D possibly being TRBD2 (7 bases). Germline V gives CDR1 WNHNN, CDR2 SYGVQD (reference sequence). The CDR3 is 15 residues long. V was pared by 0 bases and J by 5 bases, with 12 bases between. The CDR3 DNA reads TGCGCCAGCAGTGAGTCGGGGGGGCCGGGAGATACGCAGTATTTT. This gives the protein CASSESGGPGDTQYF.

The chain uses TRBV5-1 and TRBJ2-1; D might be TRBD1 (6 bases). The CDR3 loop spans 15 amino acids. V dropped 0 bases and J dropped 8 bases, with 15 bases sitting between them. Germline CDR1 reads SGHRS; CDR2 reads YFSETQ. The CDR3 nucleotides are TGCGCCAGCAGCTTGGGCCGGTCAGGGGCGGATGAGCAGTTCTTC. Its protein is CASSLGRSGADEQFF.

The rearrangement uses TRBV10-3 and TRBJ1-5, with no clear D. With 2 bases removed from V and 7 bases from J, the gap between germline ends came to 6 bases. CDR1 and CDR2 from the germline V gene are ENHRY and SYGVKD. There are 12 residues in the CDR3. This chain's CDR3 is CAISEQNQPQHF. As DNA, the CDR3 is TGTGCCATCAGTGAGCAGAACCAGCCCCAGCATTTT.

This chain connects TRBV10-1 to TRBJ1-1; 9 nucleotides line up with TRBD1. Germline CDR1 reads WNHNN; CDR2 reads SYGVQD (reference sequence). The length of the CDR3 is 13 residues. V shed 6 bases and J 4 bases; nucleotides not matched to a gene: 3. CDR3 DNA sequence: TGCGCCAGCAGCGGACAGGGGAGCACTGAAGCTTTCTTT. It specifies CASSGQGSTEAFF.

This clone came up a few times. V gene TRBV4-3 combines with J gene TRBJ1-1; D possibly corresponds to TRBD1 (5 bases). This CDR3 has 13 amino acids. CDR1 is LGHNA, CDR2 YSLEER, per germline. Trimming took off 2 bases at V and 7 bases at J, with 11 bases between the two ends. The CDR3 protein is CASSQTGTGEAFF. CDR3 DNA: TGCGCCAGCAGCCAAACGGGAACAGGTGAAGCTTTCTTT.

The chain recombines TRBV2 with TRBJ2-1; D is possibly TRBD2 (6 bases). The V end was cut by 7 bases, the J end by 4 bases, with 11 bases between. The CDR3 contains 13 residues. Per the germline V gene, CDR1 is SNHLY and CDR2 is FYNNEI. The CDR3 spells CASTYGGYNEQFF. Written as DNA, the CDR3 is TGTGCCAGCACTTATGGGGGGTACAATGAGCAGTTCTTC.